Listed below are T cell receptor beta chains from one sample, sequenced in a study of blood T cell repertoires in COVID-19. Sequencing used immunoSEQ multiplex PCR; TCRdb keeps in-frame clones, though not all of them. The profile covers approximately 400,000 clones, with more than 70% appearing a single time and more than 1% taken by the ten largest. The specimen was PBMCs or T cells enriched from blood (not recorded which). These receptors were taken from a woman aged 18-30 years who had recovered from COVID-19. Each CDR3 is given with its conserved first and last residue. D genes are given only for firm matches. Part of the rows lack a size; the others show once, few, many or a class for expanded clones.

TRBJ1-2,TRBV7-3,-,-,TGTGCCAGCAGCTTAACGGGCACCCTCGATGGCTACACCTTC,CASSLTGTLDGYTF
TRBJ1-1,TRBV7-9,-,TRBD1,TGTGCCAGCAGCTCGTACGGACAGGGTGGGCCTGAAGCTTTCTTT,CASSSYGQGGPEAFF
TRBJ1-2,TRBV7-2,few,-,TGTGCCAGCAGCTTAGATGGGGGGAACTATGGCTACACCTTC,CASSLDGGNYGYTF
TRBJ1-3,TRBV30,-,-,TGTGCCTGGGGTCAGGGCCGGACCTTGCCCGGAAACACCATATATTTT,CAWGQGRTLPGNTIYF
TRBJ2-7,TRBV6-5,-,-,TGTGCCAGCAGTTACGCAGGGAACTCCTACGAGCAGTACTTC,CASSYAGNSYEQYF
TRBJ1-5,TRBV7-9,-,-,TGTGCCACACAGGACGGTACAGGGTTAGGTTTT,CATQDGTGLGF
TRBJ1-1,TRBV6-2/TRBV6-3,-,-,TGTGCCAGCAGTTCGGTCCTCGCACGCGTGGGAGGTGAAGCTTTCTTT,CASSSVLARVGGEAFF
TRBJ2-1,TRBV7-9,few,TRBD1,TGTGCCAGCAGGAGGGTCGACAGGGGTAAGGGCAATGAGCAGTTCTTC,CASRRVDRGKGNEQFF
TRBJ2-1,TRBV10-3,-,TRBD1,TGTGCCATCATGGGGACAGGGACCAAGGATGAGCAGTTCTTC,CAIMGTGTKDEQFF
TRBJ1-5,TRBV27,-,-,TGTGCCAGCAGTTTATTGGGGCAGCCTTACAATCAGCCCCAGCATTTT,CASSLLGQPYNQPQHF
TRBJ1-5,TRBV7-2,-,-,TGTGCCAGCAGCTTACGGGAGGGAAGGTCAGGTCAGCCCCAGCATTTT,CASSLREGRSGQPQHF
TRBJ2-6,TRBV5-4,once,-,TGTGCCAGCAGCTTGCCAGGCTCTGGGGCCAACGTCCTGACTTTC,CASSLPGSGANVLTF
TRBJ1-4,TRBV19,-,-,TGTGCCAGTAGATTATTTAATGAAAAACTGTTTTTT,CASRLFNEKLFF
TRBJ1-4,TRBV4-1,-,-,TGCGCCAGCAGCCAAGCAGGTGCAACTAATGAAAAACTGTTTTTT,CASSQAGATNEKLFF
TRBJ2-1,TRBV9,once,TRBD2,TGTGCCAGCAGCGTAGTCGGGGCTAGCGGGGGGACTGAGCGGTTCTTC,CASSVVGASGGTERFF
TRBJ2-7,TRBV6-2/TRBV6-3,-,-,TGTGCCAGCAGTCCCGGTCCCTACGAGCAGTACTTC,CASSPGPYEQYF
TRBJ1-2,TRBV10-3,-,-,TGTGCCATCAGTGGCCCGGGGGGGGAAGGGCAGGGATATGGCTACACCTTC,CAISGPGGEGQGYGYTF
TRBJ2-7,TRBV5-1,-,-,TGCGCCAGCAGCTTGGACGGAGGATCCTACGAGCAGTACTTC,CASSLDGGSYEQYF
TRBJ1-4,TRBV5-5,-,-,TGTGCCAGCAGTTCTGAGCTACAGGGTCGGGAAAAACTGTTTTTT,CASSSELQGREKLFF
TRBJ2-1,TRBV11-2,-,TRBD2,TGTGCCAGCAGCATAGGGGAGGGATCCTACAATGAGCAGTTCTTC,CASSIGEGSYNEQFF
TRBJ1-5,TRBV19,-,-,TGTGCCAGTAGTCCCTTGGGGGGTCAGCCCCAGCATTTT,CASSPLGGQPQHF
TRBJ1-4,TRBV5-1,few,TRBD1,TGCGCCAGCAGCTTGATGGGCAGGGGGCTGGATGAAAAACTGTTTTTT,CASSLMGRGLDEKLFF
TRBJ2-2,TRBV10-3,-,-,TGTGCCATCAGTGAGTCGACTCCAAGGAACACCGGGGAGCTGTTTTTT,CAISESTPRNTGELFF
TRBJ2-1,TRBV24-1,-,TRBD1,TGTGCCACCAGTGACCGGACAGGGGCGGATGAGCAGTTCTTC,CATSDRTGADEQFF